The 18 T cell receptor beta chains in this list originate from one sample, sequenced in a study of blood T cell repertoires in COVID-19. Assay used: immunoSEQ multiplex PCR; TCRdb lists only in-frame clones, some missing. The sample shows tens of thousands of clones, more than 85% of them seen only once. Input material: peripheral blood. These receptors came from a man of 80 years or more in a cohort sampled during active COVID-19.

This sequence joins TRBV6-6 and TRBJ1-2; 7 bases map to TRBD1. The CDR3 is 13 residues long. Looked up from germline, CDR1 is MNHNY and CDR2 is SVGAGI (reference sequence). J gave up 4 bases and V 11 bases, and 10 bases lay outside the gene matches. CDR3 sequence: CALGTERGYGYTF. The CDR3 DNA is TGTGCCTTGGGGACAGAGAGGGGCTATGGCTACACCTTC.

The chain uses TRBV5-1 and TRBJ1-3; 7 bases match TRBD1. The ends lost 3 bases at V and 4 bases at J; junction bases unmatched: 7. Germline values: CDR1 SGHRS, CDR2 YFSETQ. The CDR3 consists of 15 residues. CDR3 in DNA: TGCGCCAGCAGCTGGACGACAGGGTCCGGAAACACCATATATTTT. Translated, it gives CASSWTTGSGNTIYF.

This chain connects TRBV5-1 to TRBJ1-4, with TRBD1 matching 11 bases. CDR1 is SGHRS, CDR2 YFSETQ, per germline. The CDR3 loop spans 16 amino acids. With 4 bases clipped from V and 4 bases from J, the junction kept 6 bases outside the gene matches. The CDR3 loop is CASSVGTGGFNEKLFF. CDR3 in DNA: TGCGCCAGCAGCGTGGGGACAGGGGGGTTTAATGAAAAACTGTTTTTT.

The chain carries TRBV19 and TRBJ2-3; 9 bases agree with TRBD2. CDR1 and CDR2 from the germline V gene are LNHDA and SQIVND (reference sequence). The CDR3 has 15 residues. Trimming took 3 bases from V and 6 from J; bases not matched to a gene: 7. CDR3 residues: CASSIDSGRRDTQYF. DNA of the CDR3: TGTGCCAGTAGTATCGACAGCGGGAGGCGGGATACGCAGTATTTT.

V gene TRBV6-6 combines with J gene TRBJ2-7; D might be TRBD1 (6 bases). The germline V and J ends were trimmed by 4 bases and 4 bases, with 14 bases remaining between them. Looked up from germline, CDR1 is MNHNY and CDR2 is SVGAGI (reference sequence). CDR3 length: 14 amino acids. This chain's CDR3 is CASSWGPDSYEQYF. The CDR3, as DNA: TGTGCCAGCAGTTGGGGACCGGACAGTTACGAGCAGTACTTC.

In its sample, this clone is medium-sized (0.01 to 0.1%). The CDR3 DNA follows: TGTGCCAGCAGCTCTGAGGGACAGGGATACAATGAGCAGTTCTTC. This codes for CASSSEGQGYNEQFF. The V call is TRBV11-2, the J call TRBJ2-1; 9 bases map to TRBD1. Trimming cost V 4 bases and J 4 bases; bases outside gene matches: 5. The CDR3 loop spans 15 amino acids. Germline V gene lookup returns CDR1 SGHAT and CDR2 FQNNGV.

This chain joins TRBV7-3 and TRBJ1-5, with 8 bases lining up with TRBD1. V trimming: 5 bases; J trimming: 3 bases; junction bases outside the gene matches: 6. The CDR3 length is 15 residues. The germline gives CDR1 SGHTA, CDR2 FQGTGA. Here the CDR3 DNA reads TGTGCCAGCAGCGAGACAGGGGATTCCAATCAGCCCCAGCATTTT. It translates to CASSETGDSNQPQHF.

The rearrangement links TRBV6-2 or TRBV6-3 to TRBJ2-3, with 12 bases fitting TRBD2. V lost 2 bases, J lost 2 bases, and 5 bases stayed unmatched. Per the germline V gene, CDR1 is MNHEY and CDR2 is SVGEGT. The CDR3 has 17 amino acids. CDR3 protein: CASSYATSGRFTDTQYF. CDR3 coding DNA: TGTGCCAGCAGTTACGCGACTAGCGGGAGATTCACAGATACGCAGTATTTT.

CDR3 region: CAISESWGENTGELFF. The CDR3 DNA reads as TGTGCCATCAGTGAGTCGTGGGGAGAGAACACCGGGGAGCTGTTTTTT. The chain links TRBV10-3 to TRBJ2-2, with TRBD2 as a possible D gene (5 bases). Between the trimmed V and J ends, which lost 0 bases and 1 base, there was a span of 9 bases. The CDR3 totals 16 residues. The germline V gene encodes CDR1 ENHRY and CDR2 SYGVKD.

CDR3 nucleotides: TGTGCCAGCAGCTTAGACCACAGAGAGACCCAGTACTTC. Protein: CASSLDHRETQYF. The chain couples TRBV7-2 to TRBJ2-5; D is uncertain. Germline values: CDR1 SGHTA, CDR2 FQGNSA. V was shortened by 1 base and J by 4 bases, with 7 bases between the two germline ends. The CDR3 is made up of 13 amino acids.

This clone is a singleton in its sample. The V and J genes are TRBV11-1 and TRBJ2-1; TRBD2 matches at 8 bases. The CDR3 has 15 residues. V lost 0 bases, J lost 6 bases, and 4 bases stayed unmatched. The germline V gene has CDR1 SGHAT and CDR2 FQDESV (reference sequence). CDR3 DNA sequence: TGTGCCAGCAGCTTAGCCGGGGGGGCCTCCAATGAGCAGTTCTTC. This gives the protein CASSLAGGASNEQFF.

This sequence joins TRBV9 and TRBJ2-7; D call uncertain. Trimming removed 0 bases at V and 5 bases at J, with 12 bases between. The CDR3 is 14 amino acids. In germline, CDR1 is SGDLS, CDR2 YYNGEE. CDR3 coding DNA: TGTGCCAGCAGCGTAGCTGGGCTATCCCACGAGCAGTACTTC. Amino acids: CASSVAGLSHEQYF.

The J gene is TRBJ1-2, the V gene TRBV9; 7 nucleotides match TRBD1. The CDR3 extends over 14 amino acids. CDR1 is SGDLS, CDR2 YYNGEE, per germline. Unmatched junction bases numbered 7, after V lost 4 bases and J lost 4 bases. CDR3 sequence (DNA): TGTGCCAGCAGCAAACAGACAGGGCCCTATGGCTACACCTTC. It codes for CASSKQTGPYGYTF.

The genes are TRBV6-6 and TRBJ2-1, with unresolved D. Germline V lookup: CDR1 MNHNY, CDR2 SVGAGI (reference sequence). V gave up 4 bases and J gave up 0 bases, with 13 bases separating them. The CDR3 covers 16 residues. Written as DNA, the CDR3 is TGTGCCAGCAGTTCCCCTCTAACCTTCTCCTACAATGAGCAGTTCTTC. Protein sequence: CASSSPLTFSYNEQFF.

The chain couples TRBV7-3 to TRBJ2-3; TRBD2 matches 8 bases. With 1 base clipped from V and 3 bases from J, the junction kept 3 bases outside the gene matches. The CDR3 spans 15 residues. The germline V gene has CDR1 SGHTA and CDR2 FQGTGA. The CDR3 region has the DNA TGTGCCAGCAGCTTAAGGGTAGCGGGAACAGATACGCAGTATTTT. This codes for CASSLRVAGTDTQYF. The whole variable domain, remainder taken from reference TRBV7-3 and TRBJ2-3, is GAGVSQTPSNKVTEKGKYVELRCDPISGHTALYWYRQSLGQGPEFLIYFQGTGAADDSGLPNDRFFAVRPEGSVSTLKIQRTERGDSAVYLCASSLRVAGTDTQYFGPGTRLTVL.

V is TRBV3-1 (or the pseudogene TRBV3-2) and J is TRBJ1-6; 8 positions agree with TRBD1. The V gene end was trimmed by 1 base and the J gene end by 6 bases; junction bases not matched to a gene: 2. The CDR3 extends over 15 amino acids. Germline assignment: CDR1 LGHDT and CDR2 YNNKEL (reference sequence). The CDR3 region has the DNA TGTGCCAGCAGCCAAGGACAGGGGACTAATTCACCCCTCCACTTT. It specifies CASSQGQGTNSPLHF.

This chain joins TRBV30 and TRBJ1-4, with 8 nucleotides matching TRBD1. The V gene's germline CDR1 is GTSNPN and CDR2 SVGIG (reference sequence). J was trimmed by 2 bases and V by 2 bases; bases with no gene match: 10. The CDR3 spans 17 residues. In nucleotides, the CDR3 is TGTGCCTGGAGTCGGGGACAGGTTAGCGGCACTAATGAAAAACTGTTTTTT. Residues: CAWSRGQVSGTNEKLFF.

This clone was detected only a few times. The chain combines TRBV5-1 with TRBJ2-7; D ambiguous. Germline CDR1 reads SGHRS; CDR2 reads YFSETQ. The CDR3 contains 12 residues. Trimming pared 0 bases from V and 4 bases from J, leaving 5 bases between. The CDR3 bases are TGCGCCAGCAGCTTGGGAGAGTACGAGCAGTACTTC. Its protein product is CASSLGEYEQYF.